The source of this T cell receptor (beta chain) is a study of metastatic and nonmetastatic thyroid tumors. Overall study context: Blood and tumor or nodule tissue repertoires from malignant and benign thyroid patients were compared.

Before thyroid surgery, none of the patients had received any treatment. The CDR3 extends over 14 amino acids. The ends were cut back, 3 bases at V and 2 bases at J, with 11 bases in the middle. Germline V gives CDR1 MDHEN, CDR2 SYDVKM. This clone showed up just a few times. The antigen is undetermined. This could be a read error, since a much larger clone is one nucleotide away. Within the sample, other DNA sequences also encode this same CDR3. In the authors' methods: The distant-metastasis classifier for papillary thyroid cancer was built from CDR3 differences across clinicopathological groups. TCRdb re-called clones via MiXCR from the PCR reads. In this record, the V and J calls reflect TCRdb's handling and not the investigators' own analysis. The sample has around 20,000 clones; around 16% are singletons. Study conclusions and caveats: Significantly higher TCR beta diversity was reportedly seen in malignant thyroid tumors than benign nodules, in blood and tumor.

This clonotype was sampled from a male donor with papillary thyroid cancer or a benign thyroid nodule (not recorded which). Some clones in this sample may be carry-over from other donors' samples. The V gene is TRBV28, the J gene TRBJ2-7; the D is unclear. The sequencing sample was made of blood. The CDR3: CASSFHSDTYEQYF. The DNA of the CDR3 is TGTGCCAGCAGTTTTCACTCAGATACCTACGAGCAGTACTTC.